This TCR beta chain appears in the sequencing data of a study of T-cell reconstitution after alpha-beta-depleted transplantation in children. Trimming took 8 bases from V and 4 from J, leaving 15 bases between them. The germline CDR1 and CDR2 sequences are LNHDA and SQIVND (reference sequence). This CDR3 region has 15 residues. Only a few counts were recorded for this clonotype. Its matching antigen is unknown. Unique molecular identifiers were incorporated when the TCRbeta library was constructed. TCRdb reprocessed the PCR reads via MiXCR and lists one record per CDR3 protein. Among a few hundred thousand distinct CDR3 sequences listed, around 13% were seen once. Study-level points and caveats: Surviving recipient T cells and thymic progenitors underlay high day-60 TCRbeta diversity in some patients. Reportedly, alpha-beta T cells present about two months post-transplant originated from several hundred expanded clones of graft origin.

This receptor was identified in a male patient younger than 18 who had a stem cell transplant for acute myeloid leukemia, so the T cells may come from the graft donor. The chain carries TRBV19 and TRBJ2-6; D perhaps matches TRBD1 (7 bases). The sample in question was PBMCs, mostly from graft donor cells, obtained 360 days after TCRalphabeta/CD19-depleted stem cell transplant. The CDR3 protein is CASRPGGYGANVLTF. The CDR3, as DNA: TGTGCCAGTCGTCCAGGGGGGTACGGGGCCAACGTCCTGACTTTC.